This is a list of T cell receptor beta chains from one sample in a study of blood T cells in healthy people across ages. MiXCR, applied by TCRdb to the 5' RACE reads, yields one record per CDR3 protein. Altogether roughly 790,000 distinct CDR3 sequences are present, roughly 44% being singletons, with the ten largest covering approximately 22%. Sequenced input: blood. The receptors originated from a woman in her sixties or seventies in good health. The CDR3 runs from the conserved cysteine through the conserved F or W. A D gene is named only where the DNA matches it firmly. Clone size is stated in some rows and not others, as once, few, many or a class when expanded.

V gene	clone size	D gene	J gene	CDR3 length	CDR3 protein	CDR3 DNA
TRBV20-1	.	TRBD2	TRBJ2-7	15	CSARDLGSGRREQYF	TGCAGTGCTAGAGATCTCGGGAGCGGGAGACGCGAGCAGTACTTC
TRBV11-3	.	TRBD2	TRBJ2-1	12	CASSLDGRDQFF	TGTGCCAGCAGCTTAGACGGGAGGGATCAGTTCTTC
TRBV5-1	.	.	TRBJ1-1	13	CASKVPENTEAFF	TGCGCCAGCAAAGTCCCCGAGAACACTGAAGCTTTCTTT
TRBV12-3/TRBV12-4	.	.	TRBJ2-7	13	CASSFDGVDEQYF	TGTGCCAGCAGTTTTGACGGGGTCGACGAGCAGTACTTC
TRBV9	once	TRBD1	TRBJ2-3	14	CASSVEGASDTQYF	TGTGCCAGCAGCGTAGAGGGGGCGTCGGATACGCAGTATTTT
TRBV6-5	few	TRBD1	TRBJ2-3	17	CASSYDFRDRDSDTQYF	TGTGCCAGCAGTTACGATTTCCGGGACAGGGATTCAGATACGCAGTATTTT
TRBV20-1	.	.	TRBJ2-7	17	CSAIQMGDGGLSYEQYF	TGCAGTGCTATCCAAATGGGGGACGGGGGGCTCTCCTACGAGCAGTACTTC
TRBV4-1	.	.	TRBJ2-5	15	CASSPPWGPRETQYF	TGCGCCAGCAGCCCCCCATGGGGTCCGCGAGAGACCCAGTACTTC
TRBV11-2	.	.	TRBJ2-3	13	CASSSSWTDTQYF	TGTGCCAGCAGCTCCAGTTGGACAGATACGCAGTATTTT
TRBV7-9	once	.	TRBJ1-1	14	CASSPSPGSTEAFF	TGTGCCAGCAGCCCCAGTCCAGGGAGCACTGAAGCTTTCTTT
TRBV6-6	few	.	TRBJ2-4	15	CASTDEGEGVREQYF	TGTGCCAGCACCGACGAGGGGGAGGGCGTTCGTGAGCAGTACTTC
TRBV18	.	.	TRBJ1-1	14	CASSPNADQPEAFF	TGTGCCAGCTCACCAAATGCTGACCAGCCTGAAGCTTTCTTT
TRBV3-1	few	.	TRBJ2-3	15	CASSQEGGVPDTQYF	TGTGCCAGCAGCCAAGAAGGGGGGGTACCAGATACGCAGTATTTT
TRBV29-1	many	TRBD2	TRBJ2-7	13	CSVTAGSSYEQYF	TGCAGCGTTACAGCGGGGAGCTCCTACGAGCAGTACTTC
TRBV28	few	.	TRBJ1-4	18	CASSVAGRTSTGDEKLFF	TGTGCCAGCAGTGTTGCGGGACGCACATCTACGGGGGATGAAAAACTGTTTTTT